A selection of T cell receptor beta chains follows, all from one sample in a study of blood T cell repertoires in COVID-19. The repertoire was sequenced with immunoSEQ multiplex PCR; TCRdb's copy has only in-frame clones and lacks some. This sample has 130,000 to 150,000 clones; roughly 80% occur once, and the top ten carry under 9.5%. The sequenced sample consisted of PBMCs or T cells enriched from blood (not recorded which). The receptors come from a man over 45 who had recovered from COVID-19. Both conserved end residues are part of each CDR3. A D gene is named only where the DNA matches it firmly. Clone size appears in some rows only: once, few, many, or a class for an expanded clone.

NA,TRBV15,TRBJ1-5,NA,CATSRGLGNQPQHF,TGTGCCACCAGCAGGGGACTGGGCAATCAGCCCCAGCATTTT
NA,TRBV28,TRBJ1-2,TRBD1,CASSFTTGNRDGYTF,TGTGCCAGCAGTTTCACGACAGGGAATCGAGATGGCTACACCTTC
NA,TRBV27,TRBJ1-2,TRBD1,CASSFRGGAGSYTF,TGTGCCAGCAGTTTCCGAGGGGGCGCGGGTAGCTACACCTTC
NA,TRBV18,TRBJ1-2,NA,CASSRSQGSELNYGYTF,TGTGCCAGCTCCCGGTCACAGGGCTCCGAACTTAACTATGGCTACACCTTC
few,TRBV4-2,TRBJ1-1,NA,CASSQGNRDHTEAFF,TGTGCCAGCAGCCAAGGAAACAGGGACCACACTGAAGCTTTCTTT
NA,TRBV5-1,TRBJ2-7,NA,CASSLDKSEQYF,TGCGCCAGCAGCTTGGACAAAAGCGAGCAGTACTTC
few,TRBV4-3,TRBJ2-3,TRBD2,CASSHRTSGGASTDTQYF,TGCGCCAGCAGCCACCGGACTAGCGGGGGGGCTAGCACAGATACGCAGTATTTT
NA,TRBV28,TRBJ1-6,TRBD1,CASSPRGHNSPLHF,TGTGCCAGCAGCCCCAGGGGGCATAATTCACCCCTCCACTTT
NA,TRBV3-1/TRBV3-2,TRBJ1-2,TRBD1,CASSPTGLGNYGYTF,TGTGCCAGCAGCCCGACAGGGCTGGGTAACTATGGCTACACCTTC
NA,TRBV18,TRBJ1-5,TRBD1,CASSPDRAVQPQHF,TGTGCCAGCTCCCCGGACAGGGCCGTTCAGCCCCAGCATTTT
NA,TRBV27,TRBJ1-2,NA,CASSFGEGYGYTF,TGTGCCAGCAGTTTTGGTGAGGGCTATGGCTACACCTTC
NA,TRBV5-6,TRBJ1-1,NA,CASSLIQGGGKTEAFF,TGTGCCAGCAGCTTGATCCAGGGAGGGGGGAAGACTGAAGCTTTCTTT
NA,TRBV29-1,TRBJ2-1,TRBD2,CSVDRGVNEQFF,TGCAGCGTTGACCGGGGGGTCAATGAGCAGTTCTTC
NA,TRBV3-1/TRBV3-2,TRBJ1-5,NA,CASSQGQLSNQPQHF,TGTGCCAGCAGCCAAGGACAGCTGAGCAATCAGCCCCAGCATTTT
many,TRBV6-1,TRBJ2-5,NA,CASSELRASALRETQYF,TGTGCCAGCAGTGAACTACGGGCTAGCGCCTTACGGGAGACCCAGTACTTC
NA,TRBV7-6,TRBJ1-6,TRBD1,CASRARQGGNSPLHF,TGTGCCAGCAGAGCCAGACAGGGGGGTAATTCACCCCTCCACTTT
NA,TRBV7-6,TRBJ2-5,NA,CASSLVPGRETQYF,TGTGCCAGCAGCTTAGTTCCGGGGAGAGAGACCCAGTACTTC
NA,TRBV27,TRBJ1-2,TRBD1,CASSRTGLKGYTF,TGTGCCAGCAGTCGGACAGGGTTAAAGGGCTACACCTTC
once,TRBV9,TRBJ2-1,TRBD2,CASSPLGLAGGLGEQFF,TGTGCCAGCAGCCCCTTAGGACTAGCGGGGGGGCTTGGTGAGCAGTTCTTC
once,TRBV9,TRBJ2-2,NA,CASRPGPNTGELFF,TGTGCCAGCAGGCCGGGTCCGAACACCGGGGAGCTGTTTTTT
NA,TRBV2,TRBJ1-2,NA,CASSEGGAFYGYTF,TGTGCCAGCAGTGAGGGGGGGGCCTTCTATGGCTACACCTTC
NA,TRBV6-2/TRBV6-3,TRBJ1-2,TRBD1,CASSSQGASDGYTF,TGTGCCAGCAGTTCCCAGGGGGCGAGCGATGGCTACACCTTC
NA,TRBV19,TRBJ2-1,NA,CASSIDRRLAYEQFF,TGTGCCAGTAGTATAGATCGGCGGCTAGCGTATGAGCAGTTCTTC
NA,TRBV6-2/TRBV6-3,TRBJ2-1,TRBD2,CASSYSPTSGEQFF,TGTGCCAGCAGTTACTCCCCGACTAGCGGGGAGCAGTTCTTC
few,TRBV7-3,TRBJ2-3,TRBD1,CASSPLSGTDLDTQYF,TGTGCCAGCAGCCCCCTCTCCGGGACAGACTTAGATACGCAGTATTTT
NA,TRBV7-2,TRBJ1-2,TRBD1,CASSLERQGHGYTF,TGTGCCAGCAGCTTAGAGAGACAGGGCCATGGCTACACCTTC
NA,TRBV5-6,TRBJ1-6,NA,CASMGQNPFTGNSPLHF,TGTGCCAGCATGGGCCAGAACCCATTCACGGGGAATTCACCCCTCCACTTT
NA,TRBV5-1,TRBJ1-2,NA,CASSPRGGRDYGYTF,TGCGCCAGCAGCCCCCGAGGGGGAAGGGACTATGGCTACACCTTC
NA,TRBV3-1/TRBV3-2,TRBJ2-7,NA,CASSQEVVRATYEQYF,TGTGCCAGCAGCCAAGAAGTGGTGCGGGCGACCTACGAGCAGTACTTC
NA,TRBV5-4,TRBJ1-4,TRBD1,CASSSSQGAKEKLFF,TGTGCCAGCAGCAGCTCCCAGGGGGCAAAGGAAAAACTGTTTTTT
NA,TRBV7-9,TRBJ1-5,NA,CASSLRKEQPQHF,TGTGCCAGCAGCCTTCGGAAGGAGCAGCCCCAGCATTTT
NA,TRBV4-1,TRBJ1-2,NA,CASSQAQGGGGYTF,TGCGCCAGCAGCCAAGCTCAGGGAGGGGGTGGCTACACCTTC
NA,TRBV6-5,TRBJ1-1,TRBD1,CASKGQGWTEAFF,TGTGCCAGCAAAGGACAGGGGTGGACTGAAGCTTTCTTT
NA,TRBV2,TRBJ2-7,NA,CASRAQKTYEQYF,TGTGCCAGCAGAGCACAGAAAACCTACGAGCAGTACTTC
NA,TRBV29-1,TRBJ2-3,NA,CSVETGTDTQYF,TGCAGCGTTGAAACAGGCACAGATACGCAGTATTTT
NA,TRBV18,TRBJ2-3,TRBD2,CASSPTSAGEDTQYF,TGTGCCAGCTCACCAACTAGCGCCGGGGAAGATACGCAGTATTTT
NA,TRBV9,TRBJ2-3,NA,CASRATSNTQYF,TGTGCCAGCAGAGCCACTAGTAATACGCAGTATTTT
NA,TRBV5-6,TRBJ1-5,TRBD1,CASTPDRGDNQPQHF,TGTGCCAGCACCCCGGACAGGGGAGATAATCAGCCCCAGCATTTT
NA,TRBV19,TRBJ1-2,NA,CASSFGEYANYGYTF,TGTGCCAGTAGTTTCGGGGAGTACGCTAACTATGGCTACACCTTC
few,TRBV5-4,TRBJ1-1,TRBD1,CASSVTGQGGTEAFF,TGTGCCAGCAGCGTAACCGGACAGGGGGGAACTGAAGCTTTCTTT
NA,TRBV2,TRBJ2-2,TRBD2,CASSPSGGAGELFF,TGTGCCAGCAGTCCTAGCGGGGGGGCCGGGGAGCTGTTTTTT
NA,TRBV3-1/TRBV3-2,TRBJ1-1,TRBD1,CASSPDREPLNTEAFF,TGTGCCAGCAGCCCCGACAGGGAACCATTGAACACTGAAGCTTTCTTT
NA,TRBV25-1,TRBJ2-7,NA,CASRPQTGEQYF,TGTGCCAGCAGGCCCCAGACGGGAGAGCAGTACTTC
NA,TRBV25-1,TRBJ1-3,NA,CASSPIATGSGNTIYF,TGTGCCAGCAGTCCCATAGCCACGGGTTCTGGAAACACCATATATTTT
NA,TRBV5-3,TRBJ1-3,NA,CARSLRESGNTIYF,TGTGCCAGAAGCTTGAGGGAGTCTGGAAACACCATATATTTT
few,TRBV27,TRBJ1-1,NA,CASIMDSRLKDTEAFF,TGTGCCAGCATAATGGACAGTAGACTTAAGGACACTGAAGCTTTCTTT
NA,TRBV18,TRBJ1-2,NA,CASSPEQGSDGYTF,TGTGCCAGCTCACCAGAACAGGGATCTGATGGCTACACCTTC
once,TRBV4-3,TRBJ2-3,TRBD2,CASSPGTSGFTDTQYF,TGCGCCAGCAGCCCCGGGACTAGCGGTTTCACAGATACGCAGTATTTT
NA,TRBV10-3,TRBJ1-1,TRBD1,CAITATGTAEAFF,TGTGCCATCACTGCTACCGGGACAGCAGAAGCTTTCTTT
NA,TRBV28,TRBJ2-2,TRBD1,CASRPSGTANTGELFF,TGTGCCAGCAGGCCATCCGGGACAGCGAACACCGGGGAGCTGTTTTTT
NA,TRBV7-2,TRBJ2-2,NA,CASSLAVRGTGELFF,TGTGCCAGCAGCTTAGCGGTCAGGGGCACCGGGGAGCTGTTTTTT
NA,TRBV4-2,TRBJ2-2,NA,CASSQEEGVTGELFF,TGTGCCAGCAGCCAAGAGGAGGGAGTCACCGGGGAGCTGTTTTTT
NA,TRBV19,TRBJ1-5,TRBD1,CASSKTGNQPQHF,TGTGCCAGTAGCAAGACAGGGAACCAGCCCCAGCATTTT
NA,TRBV9,TRBJ1-1,NA,CASSVVGANTEAFF,TGTGCCAGCAGCGTAGTGGGGGCGAACACTGAAGCTTTCTTT
NA,TRBV23-1,TRBJ1-4,TRBD1,CASPPHRGTATNEKLFF,TGCGCCAGCCCCCCCCACAGGGGGACTGCAACTAATGAAAAACTGTTTTTT